Presented here are 17 T cell receptor beta chains from one specimen sequenced in a study of T cells after yellow fever vaccination. In TCRdb, the 5' RACE reads were re-called with MiXCR into one record per CDR3 protein. The repertoire holds approximately 300,000 distinct CDR3 sequences, with roughly 6.8% as singletons. The sequencing here drew on PBMCs, taken approximately 47 days after the first yellow fever vaccination. The receptors here all came from a man younger than 30 who received the YFV17D yellow fever vaccine.

This clonotype was seen only a few times. This sequence joins TRBV5-1 and TRBJ2-7; possibly TRBD2 for D (5 bases). CDR3 length equals 14 residues. Germline-derived CDR1 and CDR2 are SGHRS and YFSETQ. The V end was cut by 1 base, the J end by 6 bases, with 14 bases between. The CDR3 sequence: CASSLMAGGGEQYV. The CDR3 DNA reads as TGCGCCAGCAGCTTGATGGCAGGCGGAGGCGAGCAGTACGTC.

V gene TRBV14 combines with J gene TRBJ1-6; D not certain. Germline CDR1 is SGHDN and CDR2 is FVKESK. Trimming left V 2 bases short and J 14 bases short, with 7 bases between. This CDR3 has 11 amino acids. The CDR3 loop reads CASSQSHSLHF. The CDR3 coding sequence is TGTGCCAGCAGCCAATCACATTCCCTCCACTTT.

J is TRBJ2-1 and V is TRBV7-6; D ambiguous. The CDR3 sequence is 12 residues long. Germline CDR1 is SGHVS and CDR2 is FNYEAQ. Trimming took 0 bases from V and 10 from J, leaving 7 bases between them. The CDR3 loop reads CASSLAGREQFF. As DNA, the CDR3 is TGTGCCAGCAGCTTAGCGGGTCGGGAGCAGTTCTTC.

In its sample, this clonotype was seen a few times. V usage is TRBV20-1 and J usage is TRBJ2-7; TRBD2 is a possible D gene (7 bases). CDR3 length: 16 residues. Trimming took 1 base from V and 4 from J, leaving 20 bases between them. The V gene's germline CDR1 is DFQATT and CDR2 SNEGSKA (reference sequence). This CDR3 is CSARVISARGAYEQYF. CDR3 DNA sequence: TGCAGTGCTAGAGTTATATCTGCCCGGGGGGCATACGAGCAGTACTTC.

This clonotype was seen more than once but under ten times. The V gene is TRBV5-1, the J gene TRBJ2-6; 9 nucleotides match TRBD1. Germline assignment: CDR1 SGHRS and CDR2 YFSETQ. The junction had 4 bases not matched to a gene; V was cut back by 2 bases and J by 1 base. The CDR3 has 17 residues. The CDR3 spells CASSFPGQGSGANVLTF. The CDR3 coding sequence is TGCGCCAGCAGCTTCCCGGGACAGGGATCTGGGGCCAACGTCCTGACTTTC.

This clonotype came up a few times. V gene TRBV5-1 combines with J gene TRBJ2-3, with 9 positions matching TRBD2. CDR1 and CDR2 (germline): SGHRS, YFSETQ. The CDR3 extends over 15 amino acids. The J segment lost 4 bases and the V segment lost 6 bases, leaving 9 bases of the junction unmatched. CDR3 nucleotide sequence: TGCGCCAGCACCCGACTTATAGCGGGGGCAGATACGCAGTATTTT. It translates to CASTRLIAGADTQYF. The full variable domain, completed using reference TRBV5-1 and TRBJ2-3, is KAGVTQTPRYLIKTRGQQVTLSCSPISGHRSVSWYQQTPGQGLQFLFEYFSETQRNKGNFPGRFSGRQFSNSRSEMNVSTLELGDSALYLCASTRLIAGADTQYFGPGTRLTVL.

V usage is TRBV20-1 and J usage is TRBJ2-1; 11 bases line up with TRBD2. This CDR3 spans 16 amino acids. Germline CDR1 and CDR2: DFQATT and SNEGSKA (reference sequence). V lost 7 bases to trimming and J lost 0 bases; unmatched junction nucleotides: 8. CDR3 protein: CSGYSSGGTSYNEQFF. In nucleotides, the CDR3 is TGCAGTGGATATTCTAGCGGGGGGACCTCCTACAATGAGCAGTTCTTC.

This clonotype was observed a few times. This sequence joins TRBV3-1 and TRBJ1-1; possibly TRBD1 for D (5 bases). Germline V lookup: CDR1 LGHDT, CDR2 YNNKEL (reference sequence). The CDR3 extends over 13 amino acids. V was clipped by 0 bases and J by 9 bases, with 11 bases between them. CDR3 coding DNA: TGTGCCAGCAGCCAAGAATGGGGCCGAAAAGCTTTCTTT. Its protein is CASSQEWGRKAFF.

The chain joins TRBV29-1 to TRBJ1-2; D unresolved. The CDR3 has 12 residues. Deletions cut 4 bases from V and 4 bases from J, with 10 bases between. Germline CDR1 SQVTM, CDR2 ANQGSEA. CDR3 DNA sequence: TGCAGCGTTGTCCAGGCTTCCTATGGCTACACCTTC. It is translated as CSVVQASYGYTF.

A few counts support this clonotype. V gene TRBV7-9 combines with J gene TRBJ1-1, with no clear D. Trimming left V 7 bases short and J 4 bases short, with 16 bases between. Germline V gene sequence: CDR1 SEHNR, CDR2 FQNEAQ (reference sequence). The CDR3 length is 14 residues. The CDR3 DNA reads TGTGCCAGCACCGCCTGGTTGGGAAGCACTGAAGCTTTCTTT. This sequence encodes CASTAWLGSTEAFF.

This clonotype has a handful of counts. The chain couples TRBV20-1 to TRBJ2-3; TRBD2 matches 12 bases. The CDR3 consists of 11 residues. Germline values: CDR1 DFQATT, CDR2 SNEGSKA (reference sequence). The V gene end was trimmed by 5 bases and the J gene end by 13 bases; junction bases not matched to a gene: 4. The CDR3 nucleotides are TGCAGTGCTCCCGGACTAGCGGGGAAGTATTTT. Translating gives CSAPGLAGKYF.

The chain employs TRBV5-1 and TRBJ1-2; 9 nucleotides align to TRBD1. The CDR3 is made up of 16 amino acids. The germline CDR1 and CDR2 sequences are SGHRS and YFSETQ. V shed 4 bases, J shed 0 bases, and the junction held 7 bases outside the gene matches. Written as DNA, the CDR3 is TGCGCCAGCAGCGGAGGACAGGGGTCCGCTAACTATGGCTACACCTTC. Translating it yields CASSGGQGSANYGYTF.

In this sample, this clonotype turned up many times. V gene TRBV5-1 combines with J gene TRBJ2-3, with D unclear. CDR1 is SGHRS and CDR2 is YFSETQ in the germline V gene. CDR3 length: 14 amino acids. Trimming pared 1 base from V and 2 bases from J, leaving 8 bases between. The CDR3 spells CASSLLPATDTQYF. The DNA of the CDR3 is TGCGCCAGCAGCTTGTTACCCGCCACAGATACGCAGTATTTT.

This clonotype occurred a few times. The chain links TRBV6-2 or TRBV6-3 to TRBJ2-1; no clear D gene. With 6 bases removed from V and 15 bases from J, the gap between germline ends came to 15 bases. In germline, CDR1 is MNHEY, CDR2 SVGEGT. CDR3 length: 11 amino acids. The CDR3 nucleotides read TGTGCCAGCAGACTGGGCGAGGACCCGTTCTTC. Translation: CASRLGEDPFF.

This clonotype occurred a few times. This chain connects TRBV5-6 to TRBJ1-2; D is possibly TRBD1 (5 bases). This CDR3 region has 13 residues. CDR1 is SGHDT and CDR2 is YYEEEE in the germline V gene. The germline V and J ends were trimmed by 5 bases and 4 bases, with 12 bases remaining between them. The CDR3 DNA reads as TGTGCCAGCAGACCGGGACCGCCCTATGGCTACACCTTC. The encoded protein is CASRPGPPYGYTF.

This clonotype came up a few times. The chain combines TRBV20-1 with TRBJ2-5; the match to TRBD2 covers 11 bases. After removal of 0 bases from V and 4 bases from J, the junction contained 13 bases not matched to a gene. The CDR3 has 18 amino acids. Germline V lookup: CDR1 DFQATT, CDR2 SNEGSKA (reference sequence). The CDR3, as DNA: TGCAGTGCTAGAGATTGGCACATCGGGACTAGCGGACCAGAGACCCAGTACTTC. As protein: CSARDWHIGTSGPETQYF.

This clonotype was seen more than once but under ten times. The chain recombines TRBV11-2 with TRBJ1-3; 7 bases match TRBD1. Germline trimming cut 5 bases from V and 3 bases from J; bases unmatched to any gene: 4. This CDR3 is 14 amino acids long. The germline gives CDR1 SGHAT, CDR2 FQNNGV. In nucleotides, the CDR3 is TGTGCCAGCAGCACGGACAGGATTGGAAACACCATATATTTT. Translated, it gives CASSTDRIGNTIYF. Based on the CDR3 plus reference TRBV11-2 and TRBJ1-3, the full variable domain is EAGVAQSPRYKIIEKRQSVAFWCNPISGHATLYWYQQILGQGPKLLIQFQNNGVVDDSQLPKDRFSAERLKGVDSTLKIQPAKLEDSAVYLCASSTDRIGNTIYFGEGSWLTVV.